These T cell receptor beta chains were read from a single sample in a study of T cells after yellow fever vaccination. MiXCR, applied by TCRdb to the 5' RACE reads, yields one record per CDR3 protein. The top ten clones hold 18% of a sample with around 360,000 distinct CDR3 sequences, under 14% of them seen once. The sample in question was PBMCs, obtained on the day of the first yellow fever vaccination. These receptors all stem from a man aged 18 to 35 who received the YFV17D yellow fever vaccine. The CDR3 runs from the conserved cysteine through the conserved F or W. Fields, in order: J gene, clone size, V gene, D gene, CDR3 DNA, CDR3 protein. D genes are given only for firm matches. Some rows mark clone size as missing; the rest say once, few, many or name a class of expanded clone.

J: TRBJ1-1
size: NA
V: TRBV7-9
D: NA
DNA: TGTGCCAGCAGCTTCCCTCCGGGTGAGGACACTGAAGCTTTCTTT
CDR3: CASSFPPGEDTEAFF

J: TRBJ1-5
size: few
V: TRBV6-1
D: NA
DNA: TGTGCCAGCGGGGTAAATGGGGGAAATCAGCCCCAGCATTTT
CDR3: CASGVNGGNQPQHF

J: TRBJ1-2
size: few
V: TRBV7-9
D: NA
DNA: TGTGCCAGCAGCCACCGTGGGCAACTTAACAGCGGCTACACCTTC
CDR3: CASSHRGQLNSGYTF

J: TRBJ1-1
size: NA
V: TRBV7-8
D: TRBD1
DNA: TGTGCCAGCAGCCCCGGACAGGCTAACCCAAACACTGAAGCTTTCTTT
CDR3: CASSPGQANPNTEAFF

J: TRBJ2-3
size: few
V: TRBV11-2
D: TRBD1
DNA: TGTGCCAGCACCCTACAGGGGCCAGGCACAGATACGCAGTATTTT
CDR3: CASTLQGPGTDTQYF

J: TRBJ2-4
size: NA
V: TRBV12-3/TRBV12-4
D: NA
DNA: TGTGCCAGCAGTTCAGACGGGACCAAAAACATTCAGTACTTC
CDR3: CASSSDGTKNIQYF

J: TRBJ2-2
size: NA
V: TRBV5-1
D: NA
DNA: TGCGCCAGCACTCCCCGAGGGGTGAAGAACACCGGGGAGCTGTTTTTT
CDR3: CASTPRGVKNTGELFF

J: TRBJ2-3
size: NA
V: TRBV4-1
D: NA
DNA: TGCGCCAGCAGCCATCTGTCAGAAGCGAGGGCAGATACGCAGTATTTT
CDR3: CASSHLSEARADTQYF

J: TRBJ2-5
size: NA
V: TRBV6-1
D: NA
DNA: TGTGCCAGCAGTCGACCGGGAGCCGGAAAAGAGACCCAGTACTTC
CDR3: CASSRPGAGKETQYF

J: TRBJ2-3
size: NA
V: TRBV18
D: NA
DNA: TGTGCCAGCTCACCCCTGACAGACACAGATACGCAGTATTTT
CDR3: CASSPLTDTDTQYF

J: TRBJ2-1
size: NA
V: TRBV5-1
D: NA
DNA: TGCGCCAGCAGCCCAAGGGGGGACCCCAGGGATGAGCAGTTCTTC
CDR3: CASSPRGDPRDEQFF

J: TRBJ2-1
size: NA
V: TRBV20-1
D: NA
DNA: TGCAGTGCTAAGAGTCGCGGATGGGCGGATGAGCAGTTCTTC
CDR3: CSAKSRGWADEQFF

J: TRBJ1-6
size: NA
V: TRBV5-1
D: NA
DNA: TGCGCCAGCAGCCCGCAGGGGCCCGTACTCTATTCACCCCTCCACTTT
CDR3: CASSPQGPVLYSPLHF

J: TRBJ2-3
size: NA
V: TRBV12-3/TRBV12-4
D: NA
DNA: TGTGCCAGCAGTTTCATGATACGTCCCGTCACAGATACGCAGTATTTT
CDR3: CASSFMIRPVTDTQYF

J: TRBJ1-4
size: few
V: TRBV29-1
D: NA
DNA: TGCAGCGTTGTCGGAGAAAATGAAAAACTGTTTTTT
CDR3: CSVVGENEKLFF

J: TRBJ2-3
size: NA
V: TRBV7-3
D: TRBD2
DNA: TGTGCCAGCAGCTCACTAGCGGCTTCCACAGATACGCAGTATTTT
CDR3: CASSSLAASTDTQYF

J: TRBJ2-3
size: few
V: TRBV9
D: NA
DNA: TGTGCCAGCAGCGTAGGACAGAGCGGTTCCACAGATACGCAGTATTTT
CDR3: CASSVGQSGSTDTQYF

J: TRBJ2-6
size: few
V: TRBV20-1
D: TRBD2
DNA: TGCAGTGCTAGAGCTGGACTAGCGGGGGGACCGGCTGGGGCCAACGTCCTGACTTTC
CDR3: CSARAGLAGGPAGANVLTF

J: TRBJ2-7
size: many
V: TRBV4-1
D: NA
DNA: TGCGCCAGCAGTCGAGGGACCGTGGGATACGAGCAGTACTTC
CDR3: CASSRGTVGYEQYF

J: TRBJ1-4
size: few
V: TRBV23-1
D: NA
DNA: TGCGCCAGCAGTCACCTACCTGCAACTAATGAAAAACTGTTTTTT
CDR3: CASSHLPATNEKLFF

J: TRBJ2-5
size: few
V: TRBV3-1
D: NA
DNA: TGTGCCAGCAGCTCTACAGGGTTGGGGGAGACCCAGTACTTC
CDR3: CASSSTGLGETQYF

J: TRBJ1-1
size: NA
V: TRBV5-1
D: NA
DNA: TGCGCCAGCAGCTTGGGGGAGGTCTGGGGCACTGAAGCTTTCTTT
CDR3: CASSLGEVWGTEAFF

J: TRBJ1-1
size: few
V: TRBV7-9
D: NA
DNA: TGTGCCAGCAGCGTGGACAGTGAAGCTTTCTTT
CDR3: CASSVDSEAFF

J: TRBJ2-3
size: many
V: TRBV29-1
D: NA
DNA: TGCAGCGTTGATGGTCAGGGATCAGATACGCAGTATTTT
CDR3: CSVDGQGSDTQYF

J: TRBJ2-3
size: few
V: TRBV5-4
D: NA
DNA: TGTGCCAGCAGCACACGGACAGGCACAGATACGCAGTATTTT
CDR3: CASSTRTGTDTQYF

J: TRBJ2-1
size: few
V: TRBV9
D: NA
DNA: TGTGCCAGCAGCGTAGAATCAGGGGGGCCACAGTTCTTC
CDR3: CASSVESGGPQFF

J: TRBJ1-5
size: NA
V: TRBV6-2/TRBV6-3
D: NA
DNA: TGTGCCAGCAGTTACGCCGGACAGCTTTTTATTAGCAATCAGCCCCAGCATTTT
CDR3: CASSYAGQLFISNQPQHF

J: TRBJ2-6
size: once
V: TRBV9
D: TRBD2
DNA: TGTGCCAGCAGCGCCGGGAGGTTCCCTGGGGCCAACGTCCTGACTTTC
CDR3: CASSAGRFPGANVLTF

J: TRBJ1-1
size: many
V: TRBV29-1
D: TRBD1
DNA: TGCAGCGTTTTCGACAGGGGGCTGAACACTGAAGCTTTCTTT
CDR3: CSVFDRGLNTEAFF

J: TRBJ2-3
size: NA
V: TRBV5-1
D: TRBD2
DNA: TGCGCCAGCAGCTTGCGAGCTAGCGGGGGTCTCCGAAGGCAGACAGATACGCAGTATTTT
CDR3: CASSLRASGGLRRQTDTQYF

J: TRBJ2-3
size: NA
V: TRBV28
D: TRBD2
DNA: TGTGCCAGCAGGTCGGGACTAGCGGGGGGGCCGGATACGCAGTATTTT
CDR3: CASRSGLAGGPDTQYF

J: TRBJ2-5
size: few
V: TRBV12-3/TRBV12-4
D: TRBD1
DNA: TGTGCCAGCAGCGACCGGGACAGGGGAATCGAGACCCAGTACTTC
CDR3: CASSDRDRGIETQYF

J: TRBJ1-2
size: few
V: TRBV6-5
D: NA
DNA: TGTGCCAGCAGTTACGGCGGCGGGTCCTATGGCTACACCTTC
CDR3: CASSYGGGSYGYTF

J: TRBJ2-3
size: NA
V: TRBV4-2
D: NA
DNA: TGTGCCAGCAGCCAGGAAACCGACCCAACGCAGTATTTT
CDR3: CASSQETDPTQYF

J: TRBJ2-7
size: NA
V: TRBV4-1
D: NA
DNA: TGCGCCAGCAGCCATACCGGGGGCTACGAGCAGTACTTC
CDR3: CASSHTGGYEQYF

J: TRBJ1-5
size: NA
V: TRBV7-2
D: NA
DNA: TGTGCCAGCAGCTTAGATCGAGGTTACAATCAGCCCCAGCATTTT
CDR3: CASSLDRGYNQPQHF

J: TRBJ1-1
size: few
V: TRBV5-1
D: NA
DNA: TGCGCCAGCAGCGAAACTCGAGGGAGGACTGAAGCTTTCTTT
CDR3: CASSETRGRTEAFF

J: TRBJ1-2
size: few
V: TRBV4-1
D: NA
DNA: TGCGCCAGCAGCCACGCTAGTGGTCCAGGGACTAACTATGGCTACACCTTC
CDR3: CASSHASGPGTNYGYTF

J: TRBJ2-1
size: few
V: TRBV27
D: NA
DNA: TGTGCCAGCAGTTCTGCCGCGGGGGCGAACAATGAGCAGTTCTTC
CDR3: CASSSAAGANNEQFF

J: TRBJ2-3
size: few
V: TRBV7-6
D: TRBD2
DNA: TGTGCCAGCAGCTTAATGGGGGGGTCTAGCACAGATACGCAGTATTTT
CDR3: CASSLMGGSSTDTQYF

J: TRBJ1-5
size: few
V: TRBV6-5
D: NA
DNA: TGTGCCAGCAGTTACTCGATCAACGGGGGCCAGCCCCAGCATTTT
CDR3: CASSYSINGGQPQHF

J: TRBJ1-1
size: NA
V: TRBV10-3
D: NA
DNA: TGTGCCATCAGTGTTTCGGGGAGAGGAACTGAAGCTTTCTTT
CDR3: CAISVSGRGTEAFF

J: TRBJ1-2
size: many
V: TRBV5-5
D: NA
DNA: TGTGCCAGCAGCTTTTGGGGCAACTATGGCTACACCTTC
CDR3: CASSFWGNYGYTF

J: TRBJ2-7
size: NA
V: TRBV18
D: TRBD2
DNA: TGTGCCAGCTCGCCCGGGACTAGCGGGACCTTAGCTGAGCAGTACTTC
CDR3: CASSPGTSGTLAEQYF

J: TRBJ2-7
size: many
V: TRBV20-1
D: NA
DNA: TGCAGTGCTAGAGATGGGGGGGCCCACTACGAGCAGTACTTC
CDR3: CSARDGGAHYEQYF

J: TRBJ2-2
size: NA
V: TRBV5-5
D: NA
DNA: TGTGCCAGCAGCTTGGCCGGGGTGGCAGGGTCCGGGGAGCTGTTTTTT
CDR3: CASSLAGVAGSGELFF

J: TRBJ2-5
size: NA
V: TRBV12-3/TRBV12-4
D: NA
DNA: TGTGCCAGCAGTTTCCGGGGCGAATCACTCCGGGAGACCCAGTACTTC
CDR3: CASSFRGESLRETQYF

J: TRBJ1-1
size: NA
V: TRBV12-3/TRBV12-4
D: NA
DNA: TGTGCCAGCAGTTCAGCTCCACACCCTTTCTTT
CDR3: CASSSAPHPFF

J: TRBJ2-2
size: few
V: TRBV12-3/TRBV12-4
D: NA
DNA: TGTGCCACCAATCCGGTACAGGGGGGGGCCGGGGAGCTGTTTTTT
CDR3: CATNPVQGGAGELFF

J: TRBJ2-3
size: few
V: TRBV7-8
D: TRBD1
DNA: TGTGCCAGCAGCTTAGGACCTCAACAGGGGGAGGACACAGATACGCAGTATTTT
CDR3: CASSLGPQQGEDTDTQYF

J: TRBJ2-2
size: few
V: TRBV15
D: NA
DNA: TGTGCCACCAGCAGGGGCCCTTTGGCGAACACCGGGGAGCTGTTTTTT
CDR3: CATSRGPLANTGELFF

J: TRBJ2-2
size: many
V: TRBV12-3/TRBV12-4
D: NA
DNA: TGTGCCAGCGGCCCCCCGAGGCAGAGGAACACCGGGGAGCTGTTTTTT
CDR3: CASGPPRQRNTGELFF

J: TRBJ2-2
size: NA
V: TRBV20-1
D: TRBD1
DNA: TGCAGTGCTACAGCCTCTTGGACAGGGGCCACGCCGTTTTTT
CDR3: CSATASWTGATPFF